A selection of T cell receptor beta chains follows, all from one sample in a study of blood T cells in healthy people across ages. MiXCR was run by TCRdb on the 5' RACE reads, yielding one entry per CDR3 protein. Of some 1,800,000 distinct CDR3 sequences listed, about two fifths are singletons. The sample consisted of blood. The origin of the receptors is a human donor in good health. CDR3s include the opening cysteine and the closing phenylalanine or tryptophan. The D gene is left open where the match is weak. Size tells how often a clone was seen (once, few, many) or the class of an expanded clone, and some rows leave it out.

>-|TRBJ1-5|TRBV6-6|-
TGTGCCAGCAGTTACCCCGACAGGAGCAATCAGCCCCAGCATTTT
CASSYPDRSNQPQHF
>-|TRBJ2-4|TRBV7-3|-
TGTGCCAGCAGCCCCCGGGACAAAAACATTCAGTACTTC
CASSPRDKNIQYF
>-|TRBJ2-1|TRBV24-1|-
TGTGCCACCGGGCCCGCGGGCTACAATGAGCAGTTCTTC
CATGPAGYNEQFF
>many|TRBJ2-6|TRBV5-1|-
TGCGCCAGCAGCTCCCGAGGGAACTCTGGGGCCAACGTCCTGACTTTC
CASSSRGNSGANVLTF
>few|TRBJ2-7|TRBV29-1|-
TGCAGCGTTGCGAAAGGGAGCGAGCAGTACTTC
CSVAKGSEQYF
>-|TRBJ2-7|TRBV27|TRBD2
TGTGCCAGCAGAAGGTCCGGGACTAGCGACTCCTACGAGCAGTACTTC
CASRRSGTSDSYEQYF
>-|TRBJ2-3|TRBV7-2|TRBD2
TGTGCCAGCAGAGGTAGCGGGGGGGCAGTTGGCACAGATACGCAGTATTTT
CASRGSGGAVGTDTQYF
>-|TRBJ1-2|TRBV5-1|TRBD1
TGCGCCAGCAGCCTTCCAGGGGGACGGGATGGCTACACCTTC
CASSLPGGRDGYTF
>-|TRBJ2-6|TRBV12-3/TRBV12-4|-
TGTGCCACGGGGACCGGGGCCAACGTCCTGACTTTC
CATGTGANVLTF
>few|TRBJ1-5|TRBV10-3|-
TGTGCCATCAGTGAGGCAGAAGTTGATAGCAATCAGCCCCAGCATTTT
CAISEAEVDSNQPQHF
>-|TRBJ1-2|TRBV12-3/TRBV12-4|TRBD1
TGTGCCAGCAGTCGGGCACGGGACAGCTACTATGGCTACACCTTC
CASSRARDSYYGYTF
>-|TRBJ2-5|TRBV28|TRBD1
TGTGCCAGCAGACGCCCACCCGGGACAGGGGAGACCCAGTACTTC
CASRRPPGTGETQYF